This T cell receptor (beta chain) came from a study of human T cells and chemical hapten exposure. On the study more broadly: Patients, mostly women, had alopecia areata, alopecia totalis or alopecia universalis.

This clonotype was observed many times. TCRdb reprocessed the RACE reads with MiXCR, giving one entry per CDR3 protein. The sample holds tens of thousands of distinct CDR3 sequences, around a tenth seen once. Germline CDR1 and CDR2: SQVTM and ANQGSEA. The CDR3 has 11 amino acids. The V end lost 3 bases, the J end lost 4 bases, and 3 bases lay between the germline ends. Specified time point: patch test 2, 6 weeks after DPC sensitization. The treatment: therapeutic diphenylcyclopropenone sensitization with weekly scalp DPC. This TCR came from a woman between 45 and 60 years old with alopecia areata. Some clones in this sample may be carry-over from other donors' samples. The sequences come from whole blood, collected in connection with sensitization to the hapten diphenylcyclopropenone (DPC). This chain joins TRBV29-1 and TRBJ2-2; no clear D gene. CDR3: CSVEGTGELFF. The CDR3, as DNA: TGCAGCGTTGAGGGCACCGGGGAGCTGTTTTTT.